A single sample is the source of the 4 T cell receptor beta chains below, sequenced in a study of cytomegalovirus exposure and HLA in healthy donors. The PCR had 60 Vbeta and 13 Jbeta primers. The table came from immunoSEQ multiplex PCR; TCRdb's copy has only in-frame clones and leaves some out. The sample holds about 91,000 clones, around 64% seen once. The sample comprised PBMCs. Receptor source: a human donor in good health.

The J gene is TRBJ1-1, the V gene TRBV19; 7 bases are shared with TRBD1. The CDR3 extends over 14 amino acids. J lost 5 bases, V lost 6 bases, and 9 bases had no gene match. Per germline, CDR1 LNHDA and CDR2 SQIVND (reference sequence). CDR3 nucleotides: TGTGCCAGTAGCCAGAGGGGGCAAGGAACTGAAGCTTTCTTT. It is translated as CASSQRGQGTEAFF.

The chain joins TRBV7-2 to TRBJ1-3; D is possibly TRBD1 (6 bases). V shed 2 bases and J shed 4 bases, with 15 bases lying between them. Germline loops: CDR1 SGHTA, CDR2 FQGNSA. This CDR3 has 16 amino acids. CDR3 DNA: TGTGCCAGCAGCTTACATATCGGGGGGCCGGGAAACACCATATATTTT. Its translation is CASSLHIGGPGNTIYF.

This chain uses TRBV18 with TRBJ2-3; perhaps TRBD1 as D (6 bases). V lost 3 bases to trimming and J lost 6 bases, with 16 bases between them. Germline V gene lookup returns CDR1 KGHSH and CDR2 LQKENI. The CDR3 is 15 residues long. This CDR3 reads CASSPSTGSGDTQYF. In nucleotides, the CDR3 is TGTGCCAGCTCACCGAGCACAGGGTCTGGGGATACGCAGTATTTT. Full variable domain (remainder filled in from reference TRBV18 and TRBJ2-3): NAGVMQNPRHLVRRRGQEARLRCSPMKGHSHVYWYRQLPEEGLKFMVYLQKENIIDESGMPKERFSAEFPKEGPSILRIQQVVRGDSAAYFCASSPSTGSGDTQYFGPGTRLTVL.

The chain joins TRBV9 to TRBJ2-7; no clear D gene. The V gene's germline CDR1 is SGDLS and CDR2 YYNGEE. The CDR3 totals 15 residues. Deletions cut 0 bases from V and 0 bases from J, with 10 bases between. The CDR3 here is CASSVEPRSSYEQYF. In DNA form, the CDR3 reads TGTGCCAGCAGCGTAGAGCCAAGAAGCTCCTACGAGCAGTACTTC.